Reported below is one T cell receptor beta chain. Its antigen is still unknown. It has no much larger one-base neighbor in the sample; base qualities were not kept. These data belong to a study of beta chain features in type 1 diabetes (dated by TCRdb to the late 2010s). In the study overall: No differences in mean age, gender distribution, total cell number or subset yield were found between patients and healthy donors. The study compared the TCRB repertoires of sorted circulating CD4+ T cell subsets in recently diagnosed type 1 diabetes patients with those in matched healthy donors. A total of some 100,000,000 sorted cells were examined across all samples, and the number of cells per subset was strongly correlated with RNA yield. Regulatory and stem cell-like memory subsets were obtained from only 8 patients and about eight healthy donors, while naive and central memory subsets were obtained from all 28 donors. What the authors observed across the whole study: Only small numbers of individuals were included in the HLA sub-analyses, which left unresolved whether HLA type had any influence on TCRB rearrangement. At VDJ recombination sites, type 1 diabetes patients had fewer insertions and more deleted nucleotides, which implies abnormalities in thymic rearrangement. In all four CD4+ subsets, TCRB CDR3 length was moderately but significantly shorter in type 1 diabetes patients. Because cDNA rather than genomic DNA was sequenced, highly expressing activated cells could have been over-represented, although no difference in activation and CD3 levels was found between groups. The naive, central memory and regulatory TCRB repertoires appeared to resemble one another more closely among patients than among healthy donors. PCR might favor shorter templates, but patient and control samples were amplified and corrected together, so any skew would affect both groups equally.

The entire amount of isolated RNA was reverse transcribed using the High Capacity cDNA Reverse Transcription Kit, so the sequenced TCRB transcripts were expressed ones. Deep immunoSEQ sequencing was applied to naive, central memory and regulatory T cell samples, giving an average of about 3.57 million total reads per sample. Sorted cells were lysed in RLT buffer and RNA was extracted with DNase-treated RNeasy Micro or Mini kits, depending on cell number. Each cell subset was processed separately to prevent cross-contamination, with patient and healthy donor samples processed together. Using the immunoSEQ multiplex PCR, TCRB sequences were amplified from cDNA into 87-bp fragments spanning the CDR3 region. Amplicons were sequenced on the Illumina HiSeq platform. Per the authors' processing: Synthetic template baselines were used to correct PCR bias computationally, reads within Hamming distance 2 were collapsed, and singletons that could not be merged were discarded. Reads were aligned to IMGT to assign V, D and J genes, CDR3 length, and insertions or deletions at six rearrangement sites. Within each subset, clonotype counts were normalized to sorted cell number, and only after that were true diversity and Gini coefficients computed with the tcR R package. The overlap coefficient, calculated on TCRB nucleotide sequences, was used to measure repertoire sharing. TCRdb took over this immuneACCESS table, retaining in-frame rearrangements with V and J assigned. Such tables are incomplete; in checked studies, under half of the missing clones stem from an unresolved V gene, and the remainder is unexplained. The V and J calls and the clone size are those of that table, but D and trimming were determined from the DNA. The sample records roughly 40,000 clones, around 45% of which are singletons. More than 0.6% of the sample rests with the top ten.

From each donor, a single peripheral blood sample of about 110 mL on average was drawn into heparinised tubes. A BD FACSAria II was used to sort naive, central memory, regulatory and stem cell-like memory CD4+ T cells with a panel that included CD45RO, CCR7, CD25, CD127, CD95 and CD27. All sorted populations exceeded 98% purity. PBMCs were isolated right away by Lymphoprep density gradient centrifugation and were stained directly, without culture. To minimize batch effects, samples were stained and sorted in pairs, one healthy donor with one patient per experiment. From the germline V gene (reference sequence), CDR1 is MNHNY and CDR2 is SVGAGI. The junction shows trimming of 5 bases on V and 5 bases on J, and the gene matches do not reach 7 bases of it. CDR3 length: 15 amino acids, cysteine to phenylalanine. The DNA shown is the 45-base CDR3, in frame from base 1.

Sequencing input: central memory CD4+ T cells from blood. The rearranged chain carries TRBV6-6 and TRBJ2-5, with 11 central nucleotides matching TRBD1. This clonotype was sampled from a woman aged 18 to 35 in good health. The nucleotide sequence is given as TGTGCCAGCAGTCCCGGGACAGGGGGGTACGAGACCCAGTACTTC. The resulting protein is CASSPGTGGYETQYF.